A selection of T cell receptor beta chains follows, all from one sample in a study of blood T cell repertoires in COVID-19. Only in-frame clones appear in the TCRdb table, and some are missing; sequencing was by immunoSEQ multiplex PCR. This table has approximately 220,000 clones, approximately 80% appearing once. Sequencing was performed on peripheral blood. The receptors derive from a man in his forties or fifties with acute or convalescent COVID-19. CDR3s include the opening cysteine and the closing phenylalanine or tryptophan. A D gene is named only where the DNA matches it firmly.

length | J | V | D | CDR3
15 | TRBJ1-1 | TRBV15 | - | CATIEGGALNTEAFF
18 | TRBJ2-3 | TRBV11-3 | TRBD2 | CASSYRIGGTTGVDTQYF
13 | TRBJ2-7 | TRBV5-1 | TRBD1 | CASTPDREIGQYF
15 | TRBJ2-3 | TRBV7-3 | TRBD2 | CASSPGLAGMDTQYF
15 | TRBJ1-2 | TRBV19 | - | CASSIAVGQGYGYTF
13 | TRBJ1-1 | TRBV12-3/TRBV12-4 | TRBD1 | CASSPGQGREAFF
14 | TRBJ2-7 | TRBV18 | - | CASSPFGEPYEQYF
13 | TRBJ2-1 | TRBV5-1 | - | CASSPYPYNEQFF
15 | TRBJ1-6 | TRBV19 | TRBD1 | CASNPGTDNNSPLHF
14 | TRBJ1-2 | TRBV15 | - | CATSRDKTAYGYTF
16 | TRBJ2-3 | TRBV6-2/TRBV6-3 | - | CASSYSVARLTDTQYF
14 | TRBJ1-4 | TRBV11-2 | - | CASSLVAGGEKLFF
14 | TRBJ1-1 | TRBV6-5 | - | CASSYSTVNTEAFF
13 | TRBJ1-5 | TRBV30 | - | CAWSVQSNQPQHF
11 | TRBJ2-2 | TRBV19 | - | CASSNIGELFF